The 14 T cell receptor beta chains presented below share a single source sample, sequenced in a study of cytomegalovirus exposure and HLA in healthy donors. The table came from immunoSEQ multiplex PCR; TCRdb's copy has only in-frame clones and leaves some out. Here the sample spans some 130,000 clones, approximately 89% being singletons. The sample consisted of PBMCs. The receptors come from a woman aged 18-35 years in good health and CMV-seronegative.

This clone is a singleton in its sample. This chain uses TRBV10-3 with TRBJ1-2, with D perhaps matching TRBD1 (5 bases). The V gene lost 0 bases and the J gene lost 5 bases, with 13 bases spanning the gap. Germline CDR1 reads ENHRY; CDR2 reads SYGVKD. The CDR3 runs 15 residues. CDR3 sequence: CAISESVGGPYGYTF. The DNA of the CDR3 is TGTGCCATCAGTGAGTCCGTCGGGGGACCTTATGGCTACACCTTC.

The J gene is TRBJ1-2, the V gene TRBV19, with D possibly being TRBD1 (5 bases). Germline-derived CDR1 and CDR2 are LNHDA and SQIVND (reference sequence). CDR3 length equals 13 residues. Trimming removed 6 bases from V and 5 bases from J, with 13 bases in between. CDR3 sequence reads: CASRNIQGYGYTF. The DNA of the CDR3 is TGTGCCAGTAGGAACATCCAGGGTTATGGCTACACCTTC.

The chain employs TRBV7-3 and TRBJ1-1; D is perhaps TRBD1 (5 bases). V shed 4 bases and J shed 6 bases, with 12 bases lying between them. CDR1 SGHTA and CDR2 FQGTGA come from the germline V gene. CDR3 length: 13 amino acids. Written as DNA, the CDR3 is TGTGCCAGCAGCTACCGTCGGGGGGCTGAAGCTTTCTTT. Protein: CASSYRRGAEAFF.

The chain is built from TRBV19 and TRBJ1-1; 10 bases map to TRBD1. Germline loops: CDR1 LNHDA, CDR2 SQIVND (reference sequence). The length of the CDR3 is 14 residues. The ends lost 5 bases at V and 2 bases at J; junction bases unmatched: 2. CDR3: CASSRDRGNTEAFF. The CDR3 DNA follows: TGTGCCAGTAGTCGGGACAGGGGAAACACTGAAGCTTTCTTT. Complete variable domain (other parts from reference TRBV19 and TRBJ1-1): DGGITQSPKYLFRKEGQNVTLSCEQNLNHDAMYWYRQDPGQGLRLIYYSQIVNDFQKGDIAEGYSVSREKKESFPLTVTSAQKNPTAFYLCASSRDRGNTEAFFGQGTRLTVV.

The V gene is TRBV6-6, the J gene TRBJ2-3; 7 bases match TRBD2. The trim removed 0 bases at V and 2 bases at J, leaving 5 bases unmatched. The CDR3 runs to 16 residues. In germline, CDR1 is MNHNY, CDR2 SVGAGI (reference sequence). CDR3 sequence reads: CASSYSIAGVTDTQYF. CDR3 nucleotides: TGTGCCAGCAGTTACTCGATTGCGGGGGTCACAGATACGCAGTATTTT.

V and J are TRBV6-6 and TRBJ2-7, with 10 bases aligning to TRBD1. Germline trimming cut 7 bases from V and 2 bases from J; bases unmatched to any gene: 8. The CDR3 is made up of 15 amino acids. Germline V gene data show CDR1 as MNHNY and CDR2 as SVGAGI (reference sequence). This CDR3 reads CASTPRQGAPYEQYF. CDR3 sequence (DNA): TGTGCCAGCACCCCGAGACAGGGGGCTCCCTACGAGCAGTACTTC.

The chain carries TRBV5-1 and TRBJ2-1; a possible D gene is TRBD2 (5 bases). CDR1 is SGHRS and CDR2 is YFSETQ in the germline V gene. Trimming removed 6 bases from V and 0 bases from J, with 13 bases in between. The CDR3 totals 15 residues. CDR3 region: CASTNLAGSYNEQFF. The DNA of the CDR3 is TGCGCCAGCACCAATTTGGCGGGCTCCTACAATGAGCAGTTCTTC.

This clone was seen only once. V gene TRBV4-1 combines with J gene TRBJ2-5; 13 bases match TRBD2. Trimming at V came to 5 bases and at J to 4 bases, leaving 4 bases not matched to a gene. Per germline, CDR1 MGHRA and CDR2 YSYEKL. This CDR3 has 15 residues. This CDR3 reads CASSTSGGAGETQYF. The CDR3 nucleotides are TGCGCCAGCAGCACTAGCGGGGGGGCCGGAGAGACCCAGTACTTC.

J is TRBJ1-5 and V is TRBV2; the D gene is possibly TRBD1 (6 bases). The CDR3 length is 13 residues. CDR1 and CDR2 from the germline V gene are SNHLY and FYNNEI. Trimming stripped 4 bases from V and 3 bases from J, with 7 bases between. In nucleotides, the CDR3 is TGTGCCAGCAGTGGGGACAACAATCAGCCCCAGCATTTT. Its translation is CASSGDNNQPQHF.

This clone was recorded once. This rearrangement joins TRBV5-1 to TRBJ2-7, with TRBD1 identical over 7 bases. Germline V CDR1 and CDR2: SGHRS, YFSETQ. The CDR3 is made up of 14 amino acids. J lost 3 bases, V lost 7 bases, and 10 bases had no gene match. The CDR3 DNA follows: TGCGCCAGCCGCCCACAGGGGACCAACTACGAGCAGTACTTC. It is translated as CASRPQGTNYEQYF.

The chain employs TRBV5-1 and TRBJ2-2; D might be TRBD1 (6 bases). The length of the CDR3 is 15 residues. Germline assignment: CDR1 SGHRS and CDR2 YFSETQ. Between the trimmed V and J ends, which lost 0 bases and 5 bases, there was a span of 11 bases. The CDR3 protein is CASSLGQEVTGELFF. For the CDR3, the DNA is TGCGCCAGCAGCTTGGGACAGGAGGTGACCGGGGAGCTGTTTTTT.

V is TRBV29-1 and J is TRBJ1-3, with D tentatively TRBD1 (6 bases). The CDR3 spans 14 residues. The V gene's germline CDR1 is SQVTM and CDR2 ANQGSEA. The ends were cut back, 4 bases at V and 4 bases at J, with 14 bases in the middle. The CDR3: CSVVSSGAGNTIYF. In nucleotides, the CDR3 is TGCAGCGTTGTTTCATCAGGGGCCGGAAACACCATATATTTT.

The chain combines TRBV27 with TRBJ1-5, with 8 bases aligning to TRBD1. V was pared by 6 bases and J by 3 bases, with 7 bases of the junction left unmatched. Germline V gene sequence: CDR1 MNHEY, CDR2 SMNVEV (reference sequence). This CDR3 has 15 amino acids. CDR3 sequence: CASSKWTGNNQPQHF. The CDR3 DNA reads as TGTGCCAGCAGCAAATGGACAGGGAACAATCAGCCCCAGCATTTT.

The rearrangement links TRBV6-5 to TRBJ2-5, with 12 bases matching TRBD1. J lost 5 bases, V lost 0 bases, and 4 bases had no gene match. Per the germline V gene, CDR1 is MNHEY and CDR2 is SVGAGI. This CDR3 has 16 residues. CDR3 nucleotides: TGTGCCAGCAGTTACTCCGGGACAGGGGGCCGGGAGACCCAGTACTTC. Protein product: CASSYSGTGGRETQYF.